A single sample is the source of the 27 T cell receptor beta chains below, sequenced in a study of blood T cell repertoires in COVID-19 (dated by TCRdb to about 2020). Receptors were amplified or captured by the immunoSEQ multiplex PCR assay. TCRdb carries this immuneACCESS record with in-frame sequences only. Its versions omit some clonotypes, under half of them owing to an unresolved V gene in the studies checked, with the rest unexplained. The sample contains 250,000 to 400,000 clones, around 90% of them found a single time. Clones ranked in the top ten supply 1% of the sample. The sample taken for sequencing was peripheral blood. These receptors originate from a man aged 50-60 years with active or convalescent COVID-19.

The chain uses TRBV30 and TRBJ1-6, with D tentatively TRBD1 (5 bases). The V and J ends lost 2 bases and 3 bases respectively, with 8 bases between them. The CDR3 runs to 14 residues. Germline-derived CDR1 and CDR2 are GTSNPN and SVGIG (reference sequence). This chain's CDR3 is CAWSSTVYNSPLHF. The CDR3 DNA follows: TGTGCCTGGAGTTCGACAGTCTATAATTCACCCCTCCACTTT.

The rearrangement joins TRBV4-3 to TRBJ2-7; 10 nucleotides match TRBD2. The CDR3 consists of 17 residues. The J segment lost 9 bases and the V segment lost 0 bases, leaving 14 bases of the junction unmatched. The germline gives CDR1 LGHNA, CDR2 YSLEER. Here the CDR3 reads CASSQDRWEAGGPPQYF. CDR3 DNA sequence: TGCGCCAGCAGCCAAGATCGGTGGGAAGCGGGGGGGCCCCCGCAGTACTTC.

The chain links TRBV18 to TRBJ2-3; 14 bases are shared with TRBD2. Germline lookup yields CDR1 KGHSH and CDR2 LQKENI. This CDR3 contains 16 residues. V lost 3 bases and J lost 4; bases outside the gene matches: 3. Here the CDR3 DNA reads TGTGCCAGCTCACCGGGACTAGCGGGGGTAGCAGATACGCAGTATTTT. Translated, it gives CASSPGLAGVADTQYF.

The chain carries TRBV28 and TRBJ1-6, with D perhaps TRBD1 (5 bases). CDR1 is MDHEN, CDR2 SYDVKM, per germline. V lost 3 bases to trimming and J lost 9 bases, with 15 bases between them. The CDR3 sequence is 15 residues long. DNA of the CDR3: TGTGCCAGCAGTTTTACGGGCAGGGTGGGTTCACCCCTCCACTTT. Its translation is CASSFTGRVGSPLHF.

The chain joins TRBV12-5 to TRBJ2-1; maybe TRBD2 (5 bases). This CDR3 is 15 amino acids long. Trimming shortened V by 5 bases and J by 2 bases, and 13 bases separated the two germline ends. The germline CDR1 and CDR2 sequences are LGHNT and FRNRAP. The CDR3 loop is CASGTTGKTYNEQFF. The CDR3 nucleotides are TGTGCTAGTGGTACGACCGGGAAGACCTACAATGAGCAGTTCTTC.

Written as DNA, the CDR3 is TGTGCCAGCAGCTTCGGGGTAGGCTACACTGAAGCTTTCTTT. This encodes CASSFGVGYTEAFF. The chain is built from TRBV7-9 and TRBJ1-1; D gene uncertain. CDR3 length: 14 residues. V gave up 3 bases and J gave up 3 bases, with 11 bases separating them. Germline CDR1 reads SEHNR; CDR2 reads FQNEAQ (reference sequence).

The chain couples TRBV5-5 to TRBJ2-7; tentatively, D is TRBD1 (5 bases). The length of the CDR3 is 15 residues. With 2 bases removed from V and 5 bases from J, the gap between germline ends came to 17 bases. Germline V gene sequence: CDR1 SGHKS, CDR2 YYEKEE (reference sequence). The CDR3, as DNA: TGTGCCAGCAGCTTTGGGGCTTCATATAGCAACGAGCAGTACTTC. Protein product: CASSFGASYSNEQYF.

CDR3 residues: CASSIPGQFYGYTF. CDR3 DNA: TGTGCCAGTAGTATACCCGGACAGTTCTATGGCTACACCTTC. The chain is built from TRBV19 and TRBJ1-2; D perhaps matches TRBD1 (6 bases). Germline V gene lookup returns CDR1 LNHDA and CDR2 SQIVND (reference sequence). Trimming took off 2 bases at V and 4 bases at J, with 11 bases between the two ends. This CDR3 spans 14 amino acids.

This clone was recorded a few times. CDR3 in amino acids: CASSSGQGNNQPQHF. CDR3 coding DNA: TGTGCCAGCTCGTCGGGACAGGGTAACAATCAGCCCCAGCATTTT. V is TRBV18 and J is TRBJ1-5; TRBD1 aligns across 9 bases. CDR1 is KGHSH and CDR2 is LQKENI in the germline V gene. Germline trimming cut 6 bases from V and 3 bases from J; bases unmatched to any gene: 6. The CDR3 sequence is 15 residues long.

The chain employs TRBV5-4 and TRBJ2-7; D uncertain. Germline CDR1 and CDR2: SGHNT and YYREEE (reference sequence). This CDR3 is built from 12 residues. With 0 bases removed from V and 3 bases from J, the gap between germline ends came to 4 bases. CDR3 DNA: TGTGCCAGCAGCTTGGCCAGCTACGAGCAGTACTTC. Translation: CASSLASYEQYF.

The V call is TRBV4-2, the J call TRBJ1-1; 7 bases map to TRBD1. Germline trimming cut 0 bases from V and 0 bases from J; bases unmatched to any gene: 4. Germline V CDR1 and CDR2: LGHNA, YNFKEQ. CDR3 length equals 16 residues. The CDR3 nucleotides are TGTGCCAGCAGCCAAGATATCAGGGGGATGAACACTGAAGCTTTCTTT. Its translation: CASSQDIRGMNTEAFF.

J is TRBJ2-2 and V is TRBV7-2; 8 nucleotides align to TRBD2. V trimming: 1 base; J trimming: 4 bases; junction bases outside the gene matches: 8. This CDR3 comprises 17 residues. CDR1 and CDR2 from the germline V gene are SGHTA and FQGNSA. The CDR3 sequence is CASSLGYGTRGTGELFF. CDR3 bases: TGTGCCAGCAGCTTAGGCTACGGGACTAGGGGCACCGGGGAGCTGTTTTTT.

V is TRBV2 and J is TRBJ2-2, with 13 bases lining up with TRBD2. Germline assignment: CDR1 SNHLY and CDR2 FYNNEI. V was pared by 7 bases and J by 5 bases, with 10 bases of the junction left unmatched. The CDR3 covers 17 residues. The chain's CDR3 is CASTTGLAGDGTGELFF. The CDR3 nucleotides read TGTGCCAGCACCACAGGACTAGCGGGGGATGGGACCGGGGAGCTGTTTTTT. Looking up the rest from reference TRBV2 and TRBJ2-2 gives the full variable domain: EPEVTQTPSHQVTQMGQEVILRCVPISNHLYFYWYRQILGQKVEFLVSFYNNEISEKSEIFDDQFSVERPDGSNFTLKIRSTKLEDSAMYFCASTTGLAGDGTGELFFGEGSRLTVL.

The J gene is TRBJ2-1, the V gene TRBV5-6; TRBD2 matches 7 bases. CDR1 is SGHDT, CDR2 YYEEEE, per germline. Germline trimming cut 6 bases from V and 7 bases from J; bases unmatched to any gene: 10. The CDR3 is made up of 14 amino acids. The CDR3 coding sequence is TGTGCCAGCACCCAAGCGGGACTAATTAATGAGCAGTTCTTC. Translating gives CASTQAGLINEQFF.

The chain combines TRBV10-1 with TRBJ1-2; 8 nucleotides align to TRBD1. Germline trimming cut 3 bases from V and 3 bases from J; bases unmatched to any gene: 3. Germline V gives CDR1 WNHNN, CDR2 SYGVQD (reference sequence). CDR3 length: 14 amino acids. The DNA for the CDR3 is TGCGCCAGCAGTGACCAGACAGGGGACTATGGCTACACCTTC. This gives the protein CASSDQTGDYGYTF.

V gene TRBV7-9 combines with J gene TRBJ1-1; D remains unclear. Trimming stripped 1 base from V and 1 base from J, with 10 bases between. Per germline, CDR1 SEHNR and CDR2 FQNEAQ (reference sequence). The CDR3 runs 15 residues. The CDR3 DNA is TGTGCCAGCAGCTTAGACCCGGTCCCGAACACTGAAGCTTTCTTT. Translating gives CASSLDPVPNTEAFF.

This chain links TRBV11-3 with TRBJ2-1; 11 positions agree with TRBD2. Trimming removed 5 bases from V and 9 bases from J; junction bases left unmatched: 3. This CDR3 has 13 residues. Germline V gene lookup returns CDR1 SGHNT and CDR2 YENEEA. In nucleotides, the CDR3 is TGTGCCAGCAGCAACGGACTAGCGGGTGAGCAGTTCTTC. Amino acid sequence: CASSNGLAGEQFF.

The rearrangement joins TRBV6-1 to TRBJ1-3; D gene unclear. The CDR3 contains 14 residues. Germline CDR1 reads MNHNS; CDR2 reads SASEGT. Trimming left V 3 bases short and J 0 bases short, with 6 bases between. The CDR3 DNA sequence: TGTGCCAGCAGTGATGGGAGCTCTGGAAACACCATATATTTT. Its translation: CASSDGSSGNTIYF.

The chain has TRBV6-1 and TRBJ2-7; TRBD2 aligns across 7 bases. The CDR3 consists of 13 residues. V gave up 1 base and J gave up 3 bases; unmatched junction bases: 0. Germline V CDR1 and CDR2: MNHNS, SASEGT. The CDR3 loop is CASSEGTSYEQYF. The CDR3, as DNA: TGTGCCAGCAGTGAAGGGACTAGCTACGAGCAGTACTTC.

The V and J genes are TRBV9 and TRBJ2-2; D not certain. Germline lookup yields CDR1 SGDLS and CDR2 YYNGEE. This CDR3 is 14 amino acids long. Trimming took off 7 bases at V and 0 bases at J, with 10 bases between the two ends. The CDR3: CASQLAANTGELFF. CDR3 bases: TGTGCCAGCCAGTTGGCGGCGAACACCGGGGAGCTGTTTTTT.

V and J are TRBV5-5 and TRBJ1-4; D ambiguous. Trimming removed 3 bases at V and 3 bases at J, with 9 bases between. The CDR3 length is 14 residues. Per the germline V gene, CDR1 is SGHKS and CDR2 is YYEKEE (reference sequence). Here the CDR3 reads CASSWQDPNEKLFF. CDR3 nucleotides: TGTGCCAGCAGCTGGCAGGATCCTAATGAAAAACTGTTTTTT.

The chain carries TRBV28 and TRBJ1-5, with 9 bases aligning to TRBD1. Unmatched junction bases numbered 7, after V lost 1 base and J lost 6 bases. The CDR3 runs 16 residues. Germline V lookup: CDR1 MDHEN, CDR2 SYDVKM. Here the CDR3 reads CASSLFTGGAVQPQHF. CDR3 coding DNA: TGTGCCAGCAGTTTATTTACAGGGGGCGCTGTTCAGCCCCAGCATTTT. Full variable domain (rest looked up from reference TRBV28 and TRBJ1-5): DVKVTQSSRYLVKRTGEKVFLECVQDMDHENMFWYRQDPGLGLRLIYFSYDVKMKEKGDIPEGYSVSREKKERFSLILESASTNQTSMYLCASSLFTGGAVQPQHFGDGTRLSIL.

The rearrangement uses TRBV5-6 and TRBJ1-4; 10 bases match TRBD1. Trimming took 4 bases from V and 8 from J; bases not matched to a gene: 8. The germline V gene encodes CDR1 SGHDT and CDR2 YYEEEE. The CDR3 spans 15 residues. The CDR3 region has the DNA TGTGCCAGCAGCGACCGACAGGGGGCTCGGGAAAAACTGTTTTTT. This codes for CASSDRQGAREKLFF.

This CDR3 reads CASSSLGVSGNTIYF. CDR3 bases: TGTGCCAGCAGTTCCCTCGGGGTCTCTGGAAACACCATATATTTT. The rearrangement links TRBV6-6 to TRBJ1-3; D is ambiguous. Germline CDR1 reads MNHNY; CDR2 reads SVGAGI (reference sequence). Trimming cost V 4 bases and J 0 bases, with 10 bases left between them. CDR3 size: 15 residues.

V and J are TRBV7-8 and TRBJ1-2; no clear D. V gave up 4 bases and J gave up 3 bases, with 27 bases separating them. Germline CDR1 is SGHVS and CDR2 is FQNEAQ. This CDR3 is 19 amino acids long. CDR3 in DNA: TGTGCCAGCAGCTACCTATACCGGGAAGTTGCCAACACCGACTATGGCTACACCTTC. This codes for CASSYLYREVANTDYGYTF.

The CDR3 loop is CASSPNRSERSPLHF. CDR3 nucleotide sequence: TGTGCCAGCTCACCGAACCGCTCCGAGCGTTCACCCCTCCACTTT. The V call is TRBV18, the J call TRBJ1-6; D unresolved. The CDR3 loop spans 15 amino acids. Trimming cost V 3 bases and J 9 bases, with 15 bases left between them. Germline loops: CDR1 KGHSH, CDR2 LQKENI. The whole variable domain, filled in from reference TRBV18 and TRBJ1-6, reads NAGVMQNPRHLVRRRGQEARLRCSPMKGHSHVYWYRQLPEEGLKFMVYLQKENIIDESGMPKERFSAEFPKEGPSILRIQQVVRGDSAAYFCASSPNRSERSPLHFGNGTRLTVT.

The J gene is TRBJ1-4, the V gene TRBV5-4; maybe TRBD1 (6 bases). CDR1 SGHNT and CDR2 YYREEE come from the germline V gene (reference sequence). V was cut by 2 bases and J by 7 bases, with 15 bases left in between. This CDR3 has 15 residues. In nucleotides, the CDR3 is TGTGCCAGCAGCTTTACCAGGGGAAGCGGTGAAAAACTGTTTTTT. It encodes CASSFTRGSGEKLFF. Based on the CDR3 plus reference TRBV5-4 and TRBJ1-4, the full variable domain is ETGVTQSPTHLIKTRGQQVTLRCSSQSGHNTVSWYQQALGQGPQFIFQYYREEENGRGNFPPRFSGLQFPNYSSELNVNALELDDSALYLCASSFTRGSGEKLFFGSGTQLSVL.